These 13 T cell receptor beta chains came from one sample sequenced in a study of cytomegalovirus exposure and HLA in healthy donors. The PCR had 60 Vbeta and 13 Jbeta primers. Data came from immunoSEQ multiplex PCR; TCRdb stores just in-frame clones and leaves some out. This sample has tens of thousands of clones, with approximately 71% found just once. The sample consisted of PBMCs. The source of these receptors is a man in his forties in good health and CMV-seronegative.

The genes are TRBV10-3 and TRBJ2-1, with 7 bases identical to TRBD1. The CDR3 covers 11 residues. Germline-derived CDR1 and CDR2 are ENHRY and SYGVKD. V shed 7 bases and J 6 bases; nucleotides not matched to a gene: 0. The CDR3 protein is CAIKGANEQFF. The CDR3 DNA sequence: TGTGCCATCAAGGGGGCCAATGAGCAGTTCTTC.

The V gene is TRBV10-3, the J gene TRBJ2-7; 7 bases agree with TRBD1. The CDR3 length is 13 residues. Losses at the gene ends were 7 bases for V and 2 bases for J; bases not matched to a gene: 5. Looked up from germline, CDR1 is ENHRY and CDR2 is SYGVKD. As DNA, the CDR3 is TGTGCCATCACCCCGGGACAGACCTACGAGCAGTACTTC. Translating it yields CAITPGQTYEQYF.

The rearrangement uses TRBV6-5 and TRBJ1-2; 7 positions agree with TRBD1. Germline trimming cut 0 bases from V and 13 bases from J; bases unmatched to any gene: 11. The CDR3 extends over 14 amino acids. The germline gives CDR1 MNHEY, CDR2 SVGAGI. The CDR3 here is CASSYSGTAGACTF. The CDR3 DNA is TGTGCCAGCAGTTACTCAGGGACAGCAGGGGCCTGCACCTTC.

This chain connects TRBV30 to TRBJ2-1; D remains unclear. This CDR3 comprises 15 residues. V lost 3 bases and J lost 2, with 14 bases in between. CDR1 is GTSNPN, CDR2 SVGIG, per germline (reference sequence). The CDR3 loop is CAWRPPARTYNEQFF. Written as DNA, the CDR3 is TGTGCCTGGAGACCCCCCGCGAGAACCTACAATGAGCAGTTCTTC.

This chain links TRBV5-4 with TRBJ1-6; D perhaps matches TRBD1 (6 bases). Germline lookup yields CDR1 SGHNT and CDR2 YYREEE (reference sequence). Trimming took 3 bases from V and 7 from J, leaving 11 bases between them. The CDR3 has 14 residues. CDR3 sequence: CASSSQGRNSPLHF. The CDR3 bases are TGTGCCAGCAGCTCACAGGGACGGAATTCACCCCTCCACTTT.

The CDR3 loop reads CASSIRVDRAYSNQPQHF. CDR3 bases: TGTGCCAGTAGTATAAGAGTCGACAGGGCATATAGCAATCAGCCCCAGCATTTT. The rearrangement links TRBV19 to TRBJ1-5, with 7 bases fitting TRBD1. Trimming at V came to 2 bases and at J to 0 bases, leaving 10 bases not matched to a gene. The CDR3 covers 18 residues. From germline, CDR1 is LNHDA and CDR2 SQIVND (reference sequence). The entire variable domain, with the rest obtained from reference TRBV19 and TRBJ1-5, is as follows: DGGITQSPKYLFRKEGQNVTLSCEQNLNHDAMYWYRQDPGQGLRLIYYSQIVNDFQKGDIAEGYSVSREKKESFPLTVTSAQKNPTAFYLCASSIRVDRAYSNQPQHFGDGTRLSIL.

The chain links TRBV10-1 to TRBJ1-1; possibly TRBD1 for D (6 bases). The CDR3 spans 13 residues. Looked up from germline, CDR1 is WNHNN and CDR2 is SYGVQD (reference sequence). V was clipped by 6 bases and J by 1 base, with 9 bases between them. The CDR3: CASSPGENTEAFF. The CDR3 DNA is TGCGCCAGCAGCCCAGGGGAGAACACTGAAGCTTTCTTT.

V is TRBV5-6 and J is TRBJ1-4; 7 nucleotides match TRBD1. J was trimmed by 5 bases and V by 4 bases; bases with no gene match: 5. CDR3 length equals 14 residues. Germline V CDR1 and CDR2: SGHDT, YYEEEE. This CDR3 reads CASSATGRNEKLFF. DNA for the CDR3: TGTGCCAGCAGCGCGACAGGGCGGAATGAAAAACTGTTTTTT.

The rearrangement joins TRBV6-6 to TRBJ1-2; 9 bases match TRBD1. Looked up from germline, CDR1 is MNHNY and CDR2 is SVGAGI (reference sequence). The trim removed 5 bases at V and 5 bases at J, leaving 6 bases unmatched. The CDR3 runs to 14 residues. This CDR3 reads CASSKTGGGYGYTF. In DNA, the CDR3 is TGTGCCAGCAGTAAAACAGGGGGCGGATATGGCTACACCTTC.

The rearrangement links TRBV5-1 to TRBJ2-7; 7 bases fit TRBD1. J lost 3 bases, V lost 0 bases, and 3 bases had no gene match. The CDR3 consists of 14 residues. In germline, CDR1 is SGHRS, CDR2 YFSETQ. CDR3 sequence reads: CASSLENRGYEQYF. The CDR3, as DNA: TGCGCCAGCAGCTTGGAAAACAGGGGCTACGAGCAGTACTTC.

The chain is built from TRBV29-1 and TRBJ2-3; the D is unclear. CDR3 size: 11 residues. V was shortened by 5 bases and J by 5 bases, with 8 bases between the two germline ends. Germline V gene sequence: CDR1 SQVTM, CDR2 ANQGSEA. CDR3 coding DNA: TGCAGCGTTCGACTCCAAGATACGCAGTATTTT. Residues: CSVRLQDTQYF.

The rearrangement joins TRBV5-6 to TRBJ1-6; 8 nucleotides agree with TRBD1. The CDR3 has 14 amino acids. Germline CDR1 SGHDT, CDR2 YYEEEE. The trim removed 3 bases at V and 7 bases at J, leaving 3 bases unmatched. The CDR3 loop is CASSSDRENSPLHF. The CDR3 DNA sequence: TGTGCCAGCAGCTCGGACAGGGAAAATTCACCCCTCCACTTT.

The chain employs TRBV27 and TRBJ2-7; 11 nucleotides line up with TRBD1. Germline V gene data show CDR1 as MNHEY and CDR2 as SMNVEV (reference sequence). V lost 3 bases and J lost 6; bases outside the gene matches: 4. This CDR3 region has 14 residues. CDR3 sequence (DNA): TGTGCCAGCAGTTTTGGGGACAGGGGGTTCGAGCAGTACTTC. Protein product: CASSFGDRGFEQYF.